What follows are 5 T cell receptor beta chains derived from one specimen sequenced in a study of cytomegalovirus exposure and HLA in healthy donors. It was with 60 Vbeta and 13 Jbeta primers that the PCR ran. Repertoires were generated with immunoSEQ multiplex PCR, while TCRdb's copy carries only in-frame clones and drops some. The sample records roughly 180,000 clones, 80% to 90% being singletons. Sequencing input: PBMCs. These receptors all come from a man between 18 and 29 years old in good health and CMV-seropositive.

This clone showed up just once. The rearrangement links TRBV19 to TRBJ2-4; 8 bases are a match to TRBD1. The CDR3 spans 17 residues. V lost 5 bases, J lost 5 bases, and 14 bases stayed unmatched. Germline V gene sequence: CDR1 LNHDA, CDR2 SQIVND (reference sequence). As DNA, the CDR3 is TGTGCCAGTAGTCCCCGCCCGGACAGGGCCGAACAAAACATTCAGTACTTC. Its translation: CASSPRPDRAEQNIQYF.

This CDR3 is CASARSAVSNEKLFF. CDR3 in DNA: TGTGCCAGCGCCCGATCGGCGGTATCTAATGAAAAACTGTTTTTT. J is TRBJ1-4 and V is TRBV9; no reliable D call. The CDR3 extends over 15 amino acids. Looked up from germline, CDR1 is SGDLS and CDR2 is YYNGEE. Trimming took 7 bases from V and 3 from J, leaving 16 bases between them.

J is TRBJ2-4 and V is TRBV5-1; 10 bases map to TRBD1. This CDR3 region has 16 residues. V lost 3 bases and J lost 5; bases outside the gene matches: 8. Germline assignment: CDR1 SGHRS and CDR2 YFSETQ. Here the CDR3 reads CASSWGDRGAENIQYF. DNA of the CDR3: TGCGCCAGCAGCTGGGGGGACAGGGGCGCAGAAAACATTCAGTACTTC.

The gene calls are TRBV19 and TRBJ1-2; D possibly corresponds to TRBD1 (5 bases). The CDR3 runs to 13 residues. CDR1 LNHDA and CDR2 SQIVND come from the germline V gene (reference sequence). V shed 7 bases and J shed 4 bases, with 13 bases lying between them. The CDR3 nucleotides are TGTGCCAGTAATCCAGGGTACGGCTATGGCTACACCTTC. Protein: CASNPGYGYGYTF.

This clone was picked up one time. The genes are TRBV6-6 and TRBJ2-3, with 7 bases lining up with TRBD2. The CDR3 runs to 14 residues. The trim removed 7 bases at V and 5 bases at J, leaving 9 bases unmatched. CDR1 is MNHNY and CDR2 is SVGAGI in the germline V gene (reference sequence). CDR3 sequence (DNA): TGTGCCAGCATGGGTTGGGGGGGGGAAGATACGCAGTATTTT. The encoded protein is CASMGWGGEDTQYF.